A single sample is the source of the 17 T cell receptor beta chains below, sequenced in a study of T cell repertoires in cytomegalovirus infection. No antigens are known for them. MiXCR, applied by TCRdb to the reads, yields one record per CDR3 protein. The table shows about 55,000 distinct CDR3 sequences, with around a fifth occurring only once. Here the sequenced sample was CD8+ T cells from cultured PBMCs, taken from culture after CMV antigen stimulation. These receptors originate from a human donor in good health (CMV status not recorded). Some clones in this sample may be carry-over from other donors' samples.

The J gene is TRBJ2-5, the V gene TRBV7-2; 8 bases are a match to TRBD1. Trimming took 5 bases from V and 3 from J; bases not matched to a gene: 8. The CDR3 has 15 amino acids. Germline V CDR1 and CDR2: SGHTA, FQGNSA. The CDR3 nucleotides read TGTGCCAGCAGCCTAGACAGGGGTTGGAAAGAGACCCAGTACTTC. Its translation is CASSLDRGWKETQYF. Filled out from reference TRBV7-2 and TRBJ2-5, the complete variable domain reads GAGVSQSPSNKVTEKGKDVELRCDPISGHTALYWYRQSLGQGLEFLIYFQGNSAPDKSGLPSDRFSAERTGGSVSTLTIQRTQQEDSAVYLCASSLDRGWKETQYFGPGTRLLVL.

The J gene is TRBJ2-1, the V gene TRBV7-8, with 9 nucleotides matching TRBD2. The trim removed 5 bases at V and 0 bases at J, leaving 8 bases unmatched. Germline-derived CDR1 and CDR2 are SGHVS and FQNEAQ. This CDR3 region has 17 residues. The CDR3: CASSPLTSGSSYNEQFF. CDR3 coding DNA: TGTGCCAGCAGCCCGCTGACTAGCGGAAGCTCCTACAATGAGCAGTTCTTC.

This clonotype was observed many times. The chain recombines TRBV7-9 with TRBJ2-1, with D possibly called TRBD1 or TRBD2 (5 bases each). Germline loops: CDR1 SEHNR, CDR2 FQNEAQ (reference sequence). The germline V and J ends were trimmed by 6 bases and 8 bases, with 14 bases remaining between them. The CDR3 spans 13 residues. CDR3 bases: TGTGCCAGCAGGCAAACCCAGGGAGATGAGCAGTTCTTC. This translates into CASRQTQGDEQFF.

Only a few counts were recorded for this clonotype. This chain uses TRBV7-9 with TRBJ1-1, with 10 bases lining up with TRBD1. With V trimmed by 3 bases and J by 1 base, 5 bases remained unmatched. The germline CDR1 and CDR2 sequences are SEHNR and FQNEAQ (reference sequence). The CDR3 runs 16 residues. CDR3 loop: CASSLGTGARNTEAFF. CDR3 coding DNA: TGTGCCAGCAGCTTGGGGACAGGGGCGCGGAACACTGAAGCTTTCTTT.

The genes are TRBV7-9 and TRBJ2-7, with 11 bases identical to TRBD1. V lost 5 bases to trimming and J lost 3 bases; unmatched junction nucleotides: 6. Germline values: CDR1 SEHNR, CDR2 FQNEAQ (reference sequence). CDR3 size: 15 residues. The CDR3 DNA is TGTGCCAGCAGCGGGCCGGGACAGGGGGACTACGAGCAGTACTTC. It encodes CASSGPGQGDYEQYF. The full variable domain, in which reference TRBV7-9 and TRBJ2-7 provide the parts outside the CDR3, is DTGVSQNPRHKITKRGQNVTFRCDPISEHNRLYWYRQTLGQGPEFLTYFQNEAQLEKSRLLSDRFSAERPKGSFSTLEIQRTEQGDSAMYLCASSGPGQGDYEQYFGPGTRLTVT.

The V and J genes are TRBV7-2 and TRBJ1-1, with D perhaps TRBD1 (5 bases). Trimming removed 4 bases at V and 4 bases at J, with 13 bases between. CDR1 SGHTA and CDR2 FQGNSA come from the germline V gene. The CDR3 length is 14 residues. CDR3 bases: TGTGCCAGCAGCTCCCTCCGGGACCGCACTGAAGCTTTCTTT. This codes for CASSSLRDRTEAFF.

This clonotype was seen only a few times. DNA of the CDR3: TGTGCCAGCAGCTATTTACTGGGTGATCAGCCCCAGCATTTT. Translating gives CASSYLLGDQPQHF. The V call is TRBV7-6, the J call TRBJ1-5, with D hard to call. Trimming removed 4 bases at V and 5 bases at J, with 12 bases between. This CDR3 comprises 14 residues. The V gene's germline CDR1 is SGHVS and CDR2 FNYEAQ.

The rearrangement joins TRBV11-2 to TRBJ2-7; TRBD1 might be the D (6 bases). The CDR3 has 15 amino acids. The germline V gene has CDR1 SGHAT and CDR2 FQNNGV. Trimming shortened V by 0 bases and J by 4 bases, and 13 bases separated the two germline ends. DNA for the CDR3: TGTGCCAGCAGCTTAGAAGGGGGTACTGCGTACGAGCAGTACTTC. Translation: CASSLEGGTAYEQYF.

This clonotype was picked up a small number of times. This sequence joins TRBV9 and TRBJ1-1; D is undetermined. This CDR3 spans 14 amino acids. CDR1 and CDR2 from the germline V gene are SGDLS and YYNGEE. Trimming stripped 5 bases from V and 1 base from J, with 12 bases between. CDR3 coding DNA: TGTGCCAGCAGATCTGACGGAAAGAACACTGAAGCTTTCTTT. This translates into CASRSDGKNTEAFF. The whole variable domain, filled in from reference TRBV9 and TRBJ1-1, reads DSGVTQTPKHLITATGQRVTLRCSPRSGDLSVYWYQQSLDQGLQFLIQYYNGEERAKGNILERFSAQQFPDLHSELNLSSLELGDSALYFCASRSDGKNTEAFFGQGTRLTVV.

The rearrangement links TRBV7-2 to TRBJ1-4; 7 bases agree with TRBD1. V dropped 5 bases and J dropped 2; count of bases not matched to a gene: 5. Germline CDR1 reads SGHTA; CDR2 reads FQGNSA. This CDR3 is 15 amino acids long. CDR3 sequence: CASSPQGSTNEKLFF. Written as DNA, the CDR3 is TGTGCCAGCAGCCCACAGGGGAGCACTAATGAAAAACTGTTTTTT.

Only a few counts were recorded for this clonotype. This rearrangement joins TRBV27 to TRBJ1-1, with D unresolved. The CDR3 contains 13 residues. V dropped 0 bases and J dropped 5 bases, with 7 bases sitting between them. Germline values: CDR1 MNHEY, CDR2 SMNVEV (reference sequence). The CDR3 coding sequence is TGTGCCAGCAGTTTATCGGTGGGTACTGAAGCTTTCTTT. Its translation: CASSLSVGTEAFF.

CDR3: CASSEDRDEQYF. As DNA, the CDR3 is TGTGCCAGCAGTGAAGACAGGGACGAGCAGTACTTC. The gene calls are TRBV28 and TRBJ2-7, with 7 bases aligning to TRBD1. Germline assignment: CDR1 MDHEN and CDR2 SYDVKM. The junction had 3 bases not matched to a gene; V was cut back by 5 bases and J by 5 bases. The CDR3 consists of 12 residues. Looking up the rest from reference TRBV28 and TRBJ2-7 gives the full variable domain: DVKVTQSSRYLVKRTGEKVFLECVQDMDHENMFWYRQDPGLGLRLIYFSYDVKMKEKGDIPEGYSVSREKKERFSLILESASTNQTSMYLCASSEDRDEQYFGPGTRLTVT.

This sequence joins TRBV7-2 and TRBJ2-1, with D unclear. Germline V gene data show CDR1 as SGHTA and CDR2 as FQGNSA. Trimming shortened V by 2 bases and J by 8 bases, and 7 bases separated the two germline ends. This CDR3 contains 12 residues. In DNA, the CDR3 is TGTGCCAGCAGCTTACCATGGCATGAGCAGTTCTTC. This gives the protein CASSLPWHEQFF.

The chain has TRBV27 and TRBJ1-5; 8 nucleotides match TRBD1. Germline V CDR1 and CDR2: MNHEY, SMNVEV (reference sequence). The V gene end was trimmed by 6 bases and the J gene end by 6 bases; junction bases not matched to a gene: 4. CDR3 length: 13 amino acids. CDR3 residues: CASRVTGGQPQHF. The CDR3 DNA is TGTGCCAGCAGAGTTACAGGGGGTCAGCCCCAGCATTTT.

J is TRBJ2-7 and V is TRBV28; TRBD1 is a possible D gene (6 bases). V shed 3 bases and J shed 4 bases, with 16 bases lying between them. The CDR3 loop spans 15 amino acids. Germline values: CDR1 MDHEN, CDR2 SYDVKM. The CDR3, as DNA: TGTGCCAGCAGTTTCGACAGGAGGAACTATTACGAGCAGTACTTC. It translates to CASSFDRRNYYEQYF.

The J gene is TRBJ2-3, the V gene TRBV6-1; TRBD2 aligns across 9 bases. Losses at the gene ends were 5 bases for V and 4 bases for J; bases not matched to a gene: 10. The CDR3 runs to 16 residues. In germline, CDR1 is MNHNS, CDR2 SASEGT. Written as DNA, the CDR3 is TGTGCCAGCAGTAACGTCCTAGCGGGGCAGTCAGATACGCAGTATTTT. It yields the protein CASSNVLAGQSDTQYF.

The genes are TRBV7-8 and TRBJ1-3; D unresolved. The V gene's germline CDR1 is SGHVS and CDR2 FQNEAQ. CDR3 length: 13 residues. V was pared by 8 bases and J by 0 bases, with 8 bases between. The CDR3 DNA reads as TGTGCCAGCCGCGTCAGCTCTGGAAACACCATATATTTT. It is translated as CASRVSSGNTIYF.